The TCR beta chain described here comes from a study of T cells in narcolepsy. Sequenced by immunoSEQ multiplex PCR; TCRdb stores in-frame clones only, minus some. The sample lists about 30,000 clones; around 78% were seen once. Germline CDR1 reads SGHNT; CDR2 reads YENEEA. After removal of 1 base from V and 6 bases from J, the junction contained 3 bases not matched to a gene. The CDR3 totals 15 residues. This sequence was found in a human donor with narcolepsy. The sample comprised CD45RA- memory CD4+ T cells from PBMCs. The rearrangement links TRBV11-3 to TRBJ2-2; 9 bases are a match to TRBD2. The CDR3 loop is CASSLGVAGAGELFF. DNA of the CDR3: TGTGCCAGCAGCTTAGGAGTAGCGGGGGCCGGGGAGCTGTTTTTT.